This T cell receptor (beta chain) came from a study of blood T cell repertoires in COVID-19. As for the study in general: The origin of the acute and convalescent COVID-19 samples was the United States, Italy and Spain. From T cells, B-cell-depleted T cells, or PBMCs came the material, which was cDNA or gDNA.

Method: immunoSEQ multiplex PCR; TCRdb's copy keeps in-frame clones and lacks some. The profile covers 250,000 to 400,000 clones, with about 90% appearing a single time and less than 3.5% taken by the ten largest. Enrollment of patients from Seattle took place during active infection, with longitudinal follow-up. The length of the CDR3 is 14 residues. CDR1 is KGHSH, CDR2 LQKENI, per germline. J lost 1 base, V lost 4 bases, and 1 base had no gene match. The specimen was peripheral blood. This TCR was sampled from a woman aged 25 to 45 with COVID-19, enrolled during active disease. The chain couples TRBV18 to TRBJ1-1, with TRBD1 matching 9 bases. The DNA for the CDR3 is TGTGCCAGCTCACAGACAGGGGGGAACACTGAAGCTTTCTTT. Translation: CASSQTGGNTEAFF.